The next 28 T cell receptor beta chains were all read from a single sample in a study of blood T cell repertoires in COVID-19. Profiled with immunoSEQ multiplex PCR; TCRdb holds only in-frame clones, not every one. In the table there are about 220,000 clones, around 80% of which are singletons. The specimen was peripheral blood. These receptors were collected from a woman aged 70-85 years with acute or convalescent COVID-19.

V and J are TRBV4-3 and TRBJ2-1; tentative D call: TRBD2 (6 bases). CDR3 size: 13 residues. Germline CDR1 LGHNA, CDR2 YSLEER. V lost 0 bases and J lost 12, with 12 bases in between. CDR3 sequence: CASSQDRRGWQFF. CDR3 bases: TGCGCCAGCAGCCAAGATCGGAGGGGATGGCAGTTCTTC.

This clone was seen only a few times. This chain uses TRBV10-3 with TRBJ2-7; a possible D gene is TRBD1 (5 bases). Germline-derived CDR1 and CDR2 are ENHRY and SYGVKD. The CDR3 is made up of 12 amino acids. V lost 5 bases and J lost 5, with 10 bases in between. DNA of the CDR3: TGTGCCATCAGTACACAGACAGACGAGCAGTACTTC. This encodes CAISTQTDEQYF.

The V gene is TRBV5-1, the J gene TRBJ2-7; maybe TRBD2 (6 bases). V lost 6 bases and J 4 bases, leaving 8 bases between the germline ends. Germline loops: CDR1 SGHRS, CDR2 YFSETQ. This CDR3 spans 11 amino acids. In DNA form, the CDR3 reads TGCGCCAGCATGGAGGGATACGAGCAGTACTTC. Translated, it gives CASMEGYEQYF.

The chain employs TRBV7-6 and TRBJ2-7; TRBD1 is a possible D gene (6 bases). With 1 base removed from V and 2 bases from J, the gap between germline ends came to 15 bases. The germline V gene encodes CDR1 SGHVS and CDR2 FNYEAQ. This CDR3 is 16 amino acids long. The CDR3 nucleotides are TGTGCCAGCAGCTTAGGTTCGACAGGACACACCTACGAGCAGTACTTC. Translation: CASSLGSTGHTYEQYF. Full variable domain (missing parts from reference TRBV7-6 and TRBJ2-7): GAGVSQSPRYKVTKRGQDVALRCDPISGHVSLYWYRQALGQGPEFLTYFNYEAQQDKSGLPNDRFSAERPEGSISTLTIQRTEQRDSAMYRCASSLGSTGHTYEQYFGPGTRLTVT.

With regard to this clone: One end of the junction fails to match germline, which may point to a read error. The chain couples TRBV5-1 to TRBJ2-4; TRBD2 agrees at 8 bases. Germline CDR1 is SGHRS and CDR2 is YFSETQ. The CDR3 runs 14 residues. The CDR3 reads CASSLAGELDRLCF. The CDR3, as DNA: TGCGCCAGCAGCTTAGCGGGGGAGCTCGATCGACTGTGCTTC.

The V and J genes are TRBV14 and TRBJ1-2, with D hard to call. The length of the CDR3 is 14 residues. Germline V gene lookup returns CDR1 SGHDN and CDR2 FVKESK. V lost 4 bases to trimming and J lost 4 bases, with 13 bases between them. The CDR3 protein is CASSPRTFAYGYTF. The DNA for the CDR3 is TGTGCCAGCAGCCCCCGGACTTTTGCCTATGGCTACACCTTC.

This clone was picked up a small number of times. V gene TRBV6-5 combines with J gene TRBJ1-4; D perhaps matches TRBD1 (6 bases). The V gene's germline CDR1 is MNHEY and CDR2 SVGAGI. V was shortened by 4 bases and J by 3 bases, with 12 bases between the two germline ends. The CDR3 runs to 15 residues. The CDR3 region has the DNA TGTGCCAGCAGTTCCACAGGGTCGCCTAATGAAAAACTGTTTTTT. It translates to CASSSTGSPNEKLFF.

The chain carries TRBV2 and TRBJ2-7; the match to TRBD1 covers 7 bases. The CDR3 covers 14 residues. Germline values: CDR1 SNHLY, CDR2 FYNNEI. The ends lost 11 bases at V and 0 bases at J; junction bases unmatched: 10. The CDR3 loop reads CAWGLRGSSYEQYF. CDR3 DNA sequence: TGTGCCTGGGGCCTCAGGGGGAGCTCCTACGAGCAGTACTTC.

V gene TRBV18 combines with J gene TRBJ2-7; possible D gene TRBD2, 5 bases. V gave up 6 bases and J gave up 2 bases, with 14 bases separating them. This CDR3 spans 14 amino acids. Germline CDR1 reads KGHSH; CDR2 reads LQKENI. Here the CDR3 DNA reads TGTGCCAGCTCCCCCGGAGGCGGAGCCTACGAGCAGTACTTC. This codes for CASSPGGGAYEQYF.

The rearrangement uses TRBV18 and TRBJ1-3; 8 positions match TRBD1. Germline loops: CDR1 KGHSH, CDR2 LQKENI. There are 18 residues in the CDR3. Losses at the gene ends were 1 base for V and 0 bases for J; bases not matched to a gene: 8. The CDR3 sequence: CASSPRQGQESSGNTIYF. The CDR3 DNA sequence: TGTGCCAGCTCACCACGCCAGGGACAGGAGAGCTCTGGAAACACCATATATTTT.

This clone has only a few counts. The J gene is TRBJ2-1, the V gene TRBV3-1 (or the pseudogene TRBV3-2); perhaps TRBD2 as D (5 bases). CDR3 length: 12 residues. Germline CDR1 LGHDT, CDR2 YNNKEL (reference sequence). Trimming stripped 4 bases from V and 10 bases from J, with 11 bases between. CDR3 sequence reads: CASSLPPGEQFF. DNA of the CDR3: TGTGCCAGCAGCCTTCCCCCGGGGGAGCAGTTCTTC.

This clone was picked up a small number of times. V is TRBV7-2 and J is TRBJ1-6, with D possibly being TRBD1 (6 bases). Trimming removed 2 bases at V and 6 bases at J, with 11 bases between. CDR3 length: 15 residues. Germline CDR1 SGHTA, CDR2 FQGNSA. Here the CDR3 reads CASSLQGSLNSPLHF. In DNA form, the CDR3 reads TGTGCCAGCAGCTTACAGGGGTCTCTTAATTCACCCCTCCACTTT. Drawing the rest from reference TRBV7-2 and TRBJ1-6, the complete variable domain is GAGVSQSPSNKVTEKGKDVELRCDPISGHTALYWYRQSLGQGLEFLIYFQGNSAPDKSGLPSDRFSAERTGGSVSTLTIQRTQQEDSAVYLCASSLQGSLNSPLHFGNGTRLTVT.

J is TRBJ2-7 and V is TRBV7-3, with D tentatively TRBD1 (5 bases). Germline-derived CDR1 and CDR2 are SGHTA and FQGTGA. V dropped 5 bases and J dropped 5 bases, with 16 bases sitting between them. This CDR3 has 14 amino acids. In DNA form, the CDR3 reads TGTGCCAGCAGCCCTCAGGGTAGGACCGACGAGCAGTACTTC. The encoded protein is CASSPQGRTDEQYF. Supplemented by reference TRBV7-3 and TRBJ2-7, the full variable domain reads GAGVSQTPSNKVTEKGKYVELRCDPISGHTALYWYRQSLGQGPEFLIYFQGTGAADDSGLPNDRFFAVRPEGSVSTLKIQRTERGDSAVYLCASSPQGRTDEQYFGPGTRLTVT.

The CDR3 region has the DNA TGTGCCAGCAGGGCCGACACGGGGGAGCAGTACGTC. This codes for CASRADTGEQYV. The V call is TRBV6-5, the J call TRBJ2-7; possible D gene TRBD2, 5 bases. Germline loops: CDR1 MNHEY, CDR2 SVGAGI. The CDR3 covers 12 residues. V dropped 6 bases and J dropped 7 bases, with 13 bases sitting between them.

The gene calls are TRBV5-1 and TRBJ2-2, with unresolved D. This CDR3 region has 14 residues. Trimming shortened V by 0 bases and J by 3 bases, and 6 bases separated the two germline ends. Germline loops: CDR1 SGHRS, CDR2 YFSETQ. Here the CDR3 reads CASSLAQDTGELFF. For the CDR3, the DNA is TGCGCCAGCAGCTTGGCGCAGGACACCGGGGAGCTGTTTTTT.

This clone was detected once. The chain links TRBV19 to TRBJ1-6; D is unresolved. CDR1 LNHDA and CDR2 SQIVND come from the germline V gene (reference sequence). V lost 7 bases and J 5 bases, leaving 12 bases between the germline ends. There are 14 residues in the CDR3. The CDR3 DNA reads TGTGCCAGTACCACTTGGTCAAATAATTCACCCCTCCACTTT. It codes for CASTTWSNNSPLHF.

The rearrangement uses TRBV2 and TRBJ1-1, with 7 positions matching TRBD1. CDR1 is SNHLY and CDR2 is FYNNEI in the germline V gene. J lost 0 bases, V lost 7 bases, and 2 bases had no gene match. This CDR3 is 13 amino acids long. The CDR3 reads CASIDRVNTEAFF. CDR3 nucleotide sequence: TGTGCCAGCATAGACAGGGTGAACACTGAAGCTTTCTTT.

A few counts support this clone. This chain connects TRBV6-1 to TRBJ2-7; possibly TRBD1 for D (6 bases). CDR3 length: 13 amino acids. Germline V CDR1 and CDR2: MNHNS, SASEGT. V was shortened by 1 base and J by 3 bases, with 7 bases between the two germline ends. Here the CDR3 DNA reads TGTGCCAGCAGTGAAGACAGGGACTACGAGCAGTACGTC. Translated: CASSEDRDYEQYV.

The table lists this clone with a few counts. J is TRBJ1-3 and V is TRBV5-1; unclear D gene. The germline V gene encodes CDR1 SGHRS and CDR2 YFSETQ. V lost 4 bases and J lost 0, with 11 bases in between. This CDR3 spans 15 amino acids. The CDR3 nucleotides are TGCGCCAGCAGCCCATCGGGGTTCTCTGGAAACACCATATATTTT. This sequence encodes CASSPSGFSGNTIYF.

The rearrangement joins TRBV2 to TRBJ2-2; D is undetermined. V was shortened by 3 bases and J by 4 bases, with 6 bases between the two germline ends. This CDR3 contains 13 residues. Germline V gene data show CDR1 as SNHLY and CDR2 as FYNNEI. The CDR3 nucleotides are TGTGCCAGCAGTGAGCAGTTCACCGGGGAGCTGTTTTTT. This translates into CASSEQFTGELFF.

The chain recombines TRBV27 with TRBJ2-7; 7 positions agree with TRBD1. Trimming at V came to 4 bases and at J to 2 bases, leaving 8 bases not matched to a gene. This CDR3 is 15 amino acids long. Looked up from germline, CDR1 is MNHEY and CDR2 is SMNVEV (reference sequence). CDR3 amino acids: CASSSTGVRTYEQYF. For the CDR3, the DNA is TGTGCCAGCAGTTCAACAGGGGTTCGGACCTACGAGCAGTACTTC.

Concerning this clone: This sample includes further DNA sequences coding for the same CDR3. The chain uses TRBV7-2 and TRBJ1-2; D unresolved. In germline, CDR1 is SGHTA, CDR2 FQGNSA. The CDR3 has 12 amino acids. V lost 0 bases, J lost 8 bases, and 7 bases lay in between. The CDR3 region is CASSLAGRGYTF. The CDR3 DNA reads as TGTGCCAGCAGCTTAGCGGGGAGGGGCTACACCTTC.

This chain links TRBV7-2 with TRBJ2-5, with D perhaps matching TRBD2 (7 bases). The CDR3 contains 13 residues. V was cut by 5 bases and J by 3 bases, with 10 bases left in between. The germline gives CDR1 SGHTA, CDR2 FQGNSA. The CDR3 protein is CASSRGAEETQYF. DNA of the CDR3: TGTGCCAGCAGCCGGGGGGCCGAAGAGACCCAGTACTTC.

The chain combines TRBV28 with TRBJ1-1; no clear D. The germline V and J ends were trimmed by 5 bases and 7 bases, with 14 bases remaining between them. This CDR3 contains 13 residues. Germline CDR1 MDHEN, CDR2 SYDVKM. In nucleotides, the CDR3 is TGTGCCAGCAGTCCTCCTACTACTTTTGAAGCTTTCTTT. Encoded protein: CASSPPTTFEAFF. Looking up the rest from reference TRBV28 and TRBJ1-1 gives the full variable domain: DVKVTQSSRYLVKRTGEKVFLECVQDMDHENMFWYRQDPGLGLRLIYFSYDVKMKEKGDIPEGYSVSREKKERFSLILESASTNQTSMYLCASSPPTTFEAFFGQGTRLTVV.

The chain combines TRBV10-3 with TRBJ1-1; D not certain. This CDR3 contains 13 residues. V was clipped by 4 bases and J by 4 bases, with 10 bases between them. Germline lookup yields CDR1 ENHRY and CDR2 SYGVKD. The CDR3 loop reads CAISGDLGTEAFF. CDR3 coding DNA: TGTGCCATCAGTGGAGACTTGGGCACTGAAGCTTTCTTT.

The gene calls are TRBV4-3 and TRBJ2-5, with 10 bases fitting TRBD1. The V and J ends lost 4 bases and 1 base, in that order; junction bases with no gene match: 9. The CDR3 covers 17 residues. CDR1 LGHNA and CDR2 YSLEER come from the germline V gene. CDR3 protein: CASSRSSDRGVQETQYF. For the CDR3, the DNA is TGCGCCAGCAGCCGGAGCTCGGACAGGGGGGTCCAAGAGACCCAGTACTTC.

J is TRBJ1-1 and V is TRBV7-2; TRBD1 might be the D (5 bases). The V end was cut by 5 bases, the J end by 4 bases, with 14 bases between. The CDR3 sequence is 14 residues long. The V gene's germline CDR1 is SGHTA and CDR2 FQGNSA. CDR3 loop: CASSPNQGGTEAFF. CDR3 in DNA: TGTGCCAGCAGCCCAAACCAGGGTGGCACTGAAGCTTTCTTT.

The V gene is TRBV4-3, the J gene TRBJ2-6, with TRBD1 matching 11 bases. The CDR3 totals 21 residues. CDR1 is LGHNA and CDR2 is YSLEER in the germline V gene. With 0 bases clipped from V and 0 bases from J, the junction kept 10 bases outside the gene matches. The CDR3 nucleotides read TGCGCCAGCAGCCAAGATCTGCTCGGGACAGGGGGAGTCTCTGGGGCCAACGTCCTGACTTTC. Translating gives CASSQDLLGTGGVSGANVLTF.